This entry features one TCR beta chain sequence. What it binds is not known. This sample stems from a study of regulatory T cells in long-lasting Graves disease. Study outcomes and limitations: The study found persistent patients shared more public clonotypes (more than 2,500) than new patients (approximately 870).

Time point indicated: newly diagnosed GD, antithyroid drugs for less than 3 months. The authors made the TCR library using RNA they extracted from PBMCs. EDTA tubes received nine milliliters of collected peripheral blood. Arm-PCR of CDR3 regions and iRepertoire HTBI primers were used to build TCR beta libraries. Original processing notes: Samples revealed roughly 62 TRBV and around 13 TRBJ segments. MiXCR was run by TCRdb on the multiplex PCR reads, yielding one entry per CDR3 protein. V and J calls and clone size were set by TCRdb, not the authors. The sample lists hundreds of thousands of distinct CDR3 sequences; 15% to 20% were seen once. A further study also used this sample, focusing on T cells in Graves' hyperthyroidism and ophthalmopathy.

This material consisted of peripheral blood mononuclear cells (PBMCs), taken at new diagnosis, from a patient treated with antithyroid drugs. The source is a man aged 35-49 years with Graves disease.

Written as DNA, the CDR3 is TGTGCCACCAGGGCTCGCGATCTGGCAGATACGCAGTATTTT. Its protein product is CATRARDLADTQYF. The chain employs TRBV19 and TRBJ2-3; D perhaps matches TRBD1 (5 bases). The CDR3 runs 14 residues. CDR1 LNHDA and CDR2 SQIVND come from the germline V gene (reference sequence). V gave up 10 bases and J gave up 4 bases, with 18 bases separating them.